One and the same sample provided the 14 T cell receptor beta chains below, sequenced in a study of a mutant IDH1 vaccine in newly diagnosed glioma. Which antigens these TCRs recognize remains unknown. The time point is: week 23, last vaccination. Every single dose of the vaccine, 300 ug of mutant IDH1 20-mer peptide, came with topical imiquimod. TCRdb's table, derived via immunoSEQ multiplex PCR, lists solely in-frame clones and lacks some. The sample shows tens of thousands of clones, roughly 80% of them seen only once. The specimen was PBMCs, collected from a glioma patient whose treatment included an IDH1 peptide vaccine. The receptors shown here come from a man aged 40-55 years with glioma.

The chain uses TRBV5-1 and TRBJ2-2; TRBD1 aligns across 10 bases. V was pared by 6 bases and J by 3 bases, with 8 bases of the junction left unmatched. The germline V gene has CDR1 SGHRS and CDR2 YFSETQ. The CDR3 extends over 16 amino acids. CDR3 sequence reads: CASIRTGGMDTGELFF. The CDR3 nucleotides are TGCGCCAGCATCAGGACAGGGGGGATGGACACCGGGGAGCTGTTTTTT.

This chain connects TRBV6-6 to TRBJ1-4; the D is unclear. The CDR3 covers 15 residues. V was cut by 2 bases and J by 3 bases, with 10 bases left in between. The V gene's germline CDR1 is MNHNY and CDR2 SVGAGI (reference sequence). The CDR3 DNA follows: TGTGCCAGCAGTTACGGTGGCGCGTCTAATGAAAAACTGTTTTTT. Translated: CASSYGGASNEKLFF.

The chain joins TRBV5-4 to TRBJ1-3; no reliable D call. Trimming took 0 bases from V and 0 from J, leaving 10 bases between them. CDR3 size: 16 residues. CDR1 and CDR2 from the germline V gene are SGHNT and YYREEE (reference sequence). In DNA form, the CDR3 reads TGTGCCAGCAGCTTGGGGCGTCCGTACTCTGGAAACACCATATATTTT. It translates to CASSLGRPYSGNTIYF.

The CDR3, as DNA: TGCGCCAGCAGCCAAGATGTCATGAGCTCTGGAAACACCATATATTTT. It codes for CASSQDVMSSGNTIYF. The chain recombines TRBV4-1 with TRBJ1-3, with D uncertain. This CDR3 region has 16 residues. V gave up 0 bases and J gave up 0 bases, with 9 bases separating them. Germline V gene data show CDR1 as MGHRA and CDR2 as YSYEKL.

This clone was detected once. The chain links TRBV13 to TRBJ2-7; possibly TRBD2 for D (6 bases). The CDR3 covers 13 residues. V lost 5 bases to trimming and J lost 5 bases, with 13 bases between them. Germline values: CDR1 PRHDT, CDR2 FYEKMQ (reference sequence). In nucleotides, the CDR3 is TGTGCCAGCAGCCCCCCGGGGGTCCACGAGCAGTACTTC. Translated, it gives CASSPPGVHEQYF. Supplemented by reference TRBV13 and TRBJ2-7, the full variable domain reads AAGVIQSPRHLIKEKRETATLKCYPIPRHDTVYWYQQGPGQDPQFLISFYEKMQSDKGSIPDRFSAQQFSDYHSELNMSSLELGDSALYFCASSPPGVHEQYFGPGTRLTVT.

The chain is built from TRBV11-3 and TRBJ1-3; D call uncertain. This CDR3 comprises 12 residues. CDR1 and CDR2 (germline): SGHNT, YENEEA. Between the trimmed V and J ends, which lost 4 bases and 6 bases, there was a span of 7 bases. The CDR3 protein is CASSSTENTIYF. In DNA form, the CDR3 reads TGTGCCAGCAGCTCCACAGAAAACACCATATATTTT. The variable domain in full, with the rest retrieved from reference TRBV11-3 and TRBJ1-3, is EAGVVQSPRYKIIEKKQPVAFWCNPISGHNTLYWYLQNLGQGPELLIRYENEEAVDDSQLPKDRFSAERLKGVDSTLKIQPAELGDSAVYLCASSSTENTIYFGEGSWLTVV.

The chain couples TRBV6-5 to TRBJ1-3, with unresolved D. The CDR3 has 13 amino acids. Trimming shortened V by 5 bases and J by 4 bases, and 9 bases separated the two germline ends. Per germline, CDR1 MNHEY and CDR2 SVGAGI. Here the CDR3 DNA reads TGTGCCAGCAGTCAGAAGGCGGGAAACACCATATATTTT. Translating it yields CASSQKAGNTIYF.

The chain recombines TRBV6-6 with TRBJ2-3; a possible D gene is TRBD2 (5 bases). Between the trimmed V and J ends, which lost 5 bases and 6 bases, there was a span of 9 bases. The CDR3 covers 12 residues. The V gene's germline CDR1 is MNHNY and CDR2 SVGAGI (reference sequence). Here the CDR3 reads CASSPGGDTQYF. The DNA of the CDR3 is TGTGCCAGCAGTCCTGGCGGGGATACGCAGTATTTT.

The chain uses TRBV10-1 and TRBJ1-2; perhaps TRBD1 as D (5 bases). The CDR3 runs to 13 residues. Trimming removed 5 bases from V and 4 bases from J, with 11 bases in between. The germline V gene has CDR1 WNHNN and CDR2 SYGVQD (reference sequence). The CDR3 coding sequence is TGCGCCAGCAGTACCGGGACTGGCTATGGCTACACCTTC. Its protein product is CASSTGTGYGYTF.

The CDR3 DNA sequence: TGTGCCAGCAGTGCTCAGGGCGCTTTAGCTAACTATGGCTACACCTTC. This sequence encodes CASSAQGALANYGYTF. The gene calls are TRBV9 and TRBJ1-2; TRBD1 is a possible D gene (5 bases). Between the trimmed V and J ends, which lost 5 bases and 0 bases, there was a span of 17 bases. This CDR3 has 16 residues. The germline V gene has CDR1 SGDLS and CDR2 YYNGEE.

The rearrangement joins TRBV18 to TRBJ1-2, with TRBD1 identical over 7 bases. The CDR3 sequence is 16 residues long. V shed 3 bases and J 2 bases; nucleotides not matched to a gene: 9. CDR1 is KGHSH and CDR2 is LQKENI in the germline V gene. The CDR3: CASSPREGQNNYGYTF. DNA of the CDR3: TGTGCCAGCTCACCTAGGGAGGGACAGAACAACTATGGCTACACCTTC.

DNA for the CDR3: TGTGCCAGCAGCTTAGGACAGGGTGGTGGCTACACCTTC. This translates into CASSLGQGGGYTF. The chain links TRBV7-8 to TRBJ1-2; 7 bases map to TRBD1. This CDR3 is built from 13 residues. In germline, CDR1 is SGHVS, CDR2 FQNEAQ. The V gene end was trimmed by 1 base and the J gene end by 7 bases; junction bases not matched to a gene: 3.

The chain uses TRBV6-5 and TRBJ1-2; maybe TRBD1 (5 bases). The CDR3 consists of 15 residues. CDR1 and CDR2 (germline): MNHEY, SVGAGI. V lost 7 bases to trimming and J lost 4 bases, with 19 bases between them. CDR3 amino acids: CASTYDSGQIYGYTF. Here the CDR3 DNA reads TGTGCCAGCACCTACGACTCCGGACAAATCTATGGCTACACCTTC.

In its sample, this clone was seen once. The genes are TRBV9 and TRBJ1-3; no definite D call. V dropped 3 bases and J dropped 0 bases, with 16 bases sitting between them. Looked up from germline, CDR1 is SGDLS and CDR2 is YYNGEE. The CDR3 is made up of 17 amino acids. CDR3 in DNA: TGTGCCAGCAGCGCACTAGACACCGCGAGCTCTGGAAACACCATATATTTT. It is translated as CASSALDTASSGNTIYF.